This T cell receptor (beta chain) was profiled in a study of blood T cell repertoires in COVID-19. The wider study: Both acute and convalescent COVID-19 samples were obtained from the United States, Italy and Spain. In each case, the material was cDNA or gDNA derived from T cells, B-cell-depleted T cells, or PBMCs.

Clones were read by immunoSEQ multiplex PCR, and TCRdb kept only the in-frame ones, dropping some. Of about 310,000 clones listed, approximately 89% are singletons. CDR3 length equals 15 residues. CDR1 and CDR2 (germline): SNHLY, FYNNEI. Between the trimmed V and J ends, which lost 8 bases and 3 bases, there was a span of 16 bases. This receptor was obtained from a woman in her 30s who had recovered from COVID-19. Sequenced: PBMCs or T cells enriched from blood (not recorded which). The chain recombines TRBV2 with TRBJ1-4, with D hard to call. CDR3 bases: TGTGCCAGCGACTTCCTGCCGGGAGCTAATGAAAAACTGTTTTTT. It is translated as CASDFLPGANEKLFF.